Shown below are 11 T cell receptor beta chains from a single sample sequenced in a study of T-cell memory formation after mild COVID-19. TCRdb used MiXCR to reprocess the 5' RACE reads, holding one entry per CDR3 protein. The sample records roughly 250,000 distinct CDR3 sequences, 16% being singletons. Specimen: PBMCs or a T cell subset sorted from them (not recorded which). All receptors derive from a man between 18 and 29 years old who had mild COVID-19 (a few samples of this study predate the infection). Cell type and time point are not known.

This clonotype was counted only a few times. The rearrangement uses TRBV3-1 and TRBJ2-6; unclear D gene. CDR3 length equals 12 residues. The germline gives CDR1 LGHDT, CDR2 YNNKEL (reference sequence). The germline V and J ends were trimmed by 0 bases and 13 bases, with 7 bases remaining between them. As DNA, the CDR3 is TGTGCCAGCAGCCAAGATCTAGGGGTCCTGACTTTC. It is translated as CASSQDLGVLTF.

Regarding this clonotype: A read error may produce the germline difference seen at one junction end. The rearrangement uses TRBV12-3 or TRBV12-4 and TRBJ1-2; D might be TRBD1 (5 bases). This CDR3 is 11 amino acids long. The CDR3 coding sequence is TGTGCCAGCAGTTTCACCAGGGACCCGTCCTTC. Translated, it gives CASSFTRDPSF.

This clonotype was counted between two and nine times. The CDR3 DNA follows: TGCGCCAGCAGCTTCCCCCGGGGAGGGCGAGCCACCGGGGAGCTGTTTTTT. Its protein product is CASSFPRGGRATGELFF. The chain links TRBV5-1 to TRBJ2-2; 7 nucleotides line up with TRBD2. The CDR3 is made up of 17 amino acids. J gave up 4 bases and V 2 bases, and 11 bases lay outside the gene matches. Per germline, CDR1 SGHRS and CDR2 YFSETQ.

The CDR3 reads CASSLRTRKDGYTF. CDR3 nucleotide sequence: TGTGCCAGCAGCTTAAGGACCCGAAAAGATGGCTACACCTTC. The chain recombines TRBV7-9 with TRBJ1-2; D not certain. CDR1 is SEHNR and CDR2 is FQNEAQ in the germline V gene (reference sequence). V lost 2 bases, J lost 6 bases, and 13 bases lay in between. This CDR3 region has 14 residues.

This clonotype was seen repeatedly, ten times or more. Here the CDR3 DNA reads TGTGCCACCAGCAGAGGGATCGGAGACCAAGAGACCCAGTACTTC. Translation: CATSRGIGDQETQYF. V gene TRBV15 combines with J gene TRBJ2-5, with unresolved D. The V and J ends lost 1 base and 0 bases respectively, with 9 bases between them. Looked up from germline, CDR1 is LNHNV and CDR2 is YYDKDF (reference sequence). The CDR3 totals 15 residues.

V and J are TRBV7-9 and TRBJ2-7; possible D gene TRBD2, 5 bases. Per germline, CDR1 SEHNR and CDR2 FQNEAQ (reference sequence). CDR3 length equals 12 residues. Trimming cost V 5 bases and J 5 bases, with 10 bases left between them. CDR3 residues: CASSQPRDEQYF. The CDR3 region has the DNA TGTGCCAGCAGCCAACCGCGGGACGAGCAGTACTTC.

J is TRBJ2-7 and V is TRBV12-3 or TRBV12-4, with D perhaps given as TRBD1 or TRBD2 (5 bases each). The CDR3 runs 13 residues. V shed 4 bases and J shed 2 bases, with 9 bases lying between them. CDR3: CASSWGPAYEQYF. In nucleotides, the CDR3 is TGTGCCAGCAGTTGGGGACCTGCCTACGAGCAGTACTTC.

This clonotype has only a few counts. This chain links TRBV29-1 with TRBJ2-7, with 12 nucleotides matching TRBD1. The germline V gene has CDR1 SQVTM and CDR2 ANQGSEA. The ends lost 6 bases at V and 6 bases at J; junction bases unmatched: 12. This CDR3 contains 15 residues. In DNA, the CDR3 is TGCAGCGTGAGACGGTCGGGGACAGGGGGCGTCGAGCAGTACTTC. This encodes CSVRRSGTGGVEQYF.

This clonotype was counted only a few times. V gene TRBV5-1 combines with J gene TRBJ2-3; TRBD2 matches 8 bases. Germline CDR1 and CDR2: SGHRS and YFSETQ. V was pared by 7 bases and J by 4 bases, with 5 bases of the junction left unmatched. CDR3 length: 13 amino acids. In DNA form, the CDR3 reads TGCGCCAGCCACCGGGGGGGCTCAGATACGCAGTATTTT. This sequence encodes CASHRGGSDTQYF.

This clonotype appeared a few times. The chain couples TRBV9 to TRBJ2-5; no firm D call. The germline CDR1 and CDR2 sequences are SGDLS and YYNGEE. V was shortened by 4 bases and J by 1 base, with 20 bases between the two germline ends. The CDR3 is made up of 17 amino acids. The CDR3 sequence: CASSSNNKDTVQETQYF. The DNA for the CDR3 is TGTGCCAGCAGCTCAAACAACAAAGACACGGTCCAAGAGACCCAGTACTTC.

In its sample, this clonotype was seen once. This chain links TRBV5-1 with TRBJ2-1; D is perhaps TRBD1 or TRBD2 (5 bases each). Germline values: CDR1 SGHRS, CDR2 YFSETQ. This CDR3 is built from 15 residues. Trimming took 0 bases from V and 5 from J, leaving 12 bases between them. In DNA form, the CDR3 reads TGCGCCAGCAGCTTGGAGACCGGGACCCACAATGAGCAGTTCTTC. This translates into CASSLETGTHNEQFF.